By sample share, the clone carrying this T cell receptor beta chain is medium-sized (0.01 to 0.1%). Its target is unknown. TCRdb used MiXCR to reprocess the RACE reads, holding one entry per CDR3 protein. This table has over 12,000 distinct CDR3 sequences, 16% appearing once. These data come from a study of human T cells and chemical hapten exposure. Overall study context: Patients were given diphenylcyclopropenone on the scalp weekly across the roughly 25-week study.

V was cut by 6 bases and J by 6 bases, with 15 bases left in between. CDR3 length: 14 amino acids. As for time point: patch test 1, 2 weeks after DPC sensitization. Treatment reported: therapeutic diphenylcyclopropenone sensitization with weekly scalp DPC. General study findings and limits: Donors, who had alopecia, may show an immune response that differs from healthy people's.

V usage is TRBV12-3 or TRBV12-4 and J usage is TRBJ2-1; a weak D match, TRBD2 (6 bases). This TCR came from a woman aged 30 to 39 with alopecia areata. Some clones in this sample may be carry-over from other donors' samples. This material consisted of whole blood, taken in connection with sensitization to the hapten diphenylcyclopropenone (DPC). The CDR3 sequence: CASRGKDYLNEQFF. The DNA for the CDR3 is TGTGCCAGCAGAGGGAAGGACTACCTCAATGAGCAGTTCTTC.